The rows below give T cell receptor beta chains drawn from one sample of a study of blood T cell repertoires in COVID-19. TCRdb's copy holds only in-frame clones and misses some; the assay was immunoSEQ multiplex PCR. The sample yields 200,000 to 250,000 clones, about 84% seen once. Material: PBMCs or T cells enriched from blood (not recorded which). The receptors come from a man aged 25-45 years with acute COVID-19. Both conserved end residues are part of each CDR3. The D gene is left open where the match is weak. The size of a clone is reported for some rows only, either as once, few or many, or as a class for expanded clones.

v_gene	abundance	d_gene	j_gene	CDR3aa	CDR3nt
TRBV1	NA	NA	TRBJ2-2	CTSRLAGGPPGELFF	TGCACCAGCAGGCTAGCGGGGGGGCCCCCCGGGGAGCTGTTTTTT
TRBV18	NA	TRBD1	TRBJ2-7	CASSPRQGMAGPYEQYF	TGTGCCAGCTCACCCAGACAGGGTATGGCTGGCCCCTACGAGCAGTACTTC
TRBV2	NA	NA	TRBJ2-2	CASSGGFTGELFF	TGTGCCAGCAGTGGAGGGTTCACCGGGGAGCTGTTTTTT
TRBV6-5	NA	NA	TRBJ1-4	CASRPPAGTNEKLFF	TGTGCCAGCAGACCCCCGGCAGGTACTAATGAAAAACTGTTTTTT
TRBV9	few	NA	TRBJ2-7	CASSVGAGDSYEQYF	TGTGCCAGCAGCGTAGGGGCGGGCGACTCCTACGAGCAGTACTTC
TRBV3-1/TRBV3-2	NA	NA	TRBJ1-3	CASSQGGNSGNTIYF	TGTGCCAGCAGCCAAGGAGGGAACTCTGGAAACACCATATATTTT
TRBV28	few	TRBD1	TRBJ1-2	CASSLTIPRDRGNYGYTF	TGTGCCAGCAGTTTAACCATCCCTCGGGACAGGGGGAACTATGGCTACACCTTC
TRBV27	NA	NA	TRBJ2-1	CASSSRANEQFF	TGTGCCAGCAGTTCCAGGGCAAATGAGCAGTTCTTC
TRBV6-5	NA	NA	TRBJ1-1	CASGVVVEDTEAFF	TGTGCCAGCGGAGTTGTAGTCGAGGACACTGAAGCTTTCTTT
TRBV3-1/TRBV3-2	NA	NA	TRBJ1-2	CASSQTTDSMGYTF	TGTGCCAGCAGCCAAACGACAGACTCTATGGGCTACACCTTC
TRBV7-3	NA	NA	TRBJ1-6	CASSLSEVVTYNSPLHF	TGTGCCAGCAGCTTATCGGAGGTAGTAACCTATAATTCACCCCTCCACTTT
TRBV3-1/TRBV3-2	few	TRBD2	TRBJ2-7	CASSQAGGGAYEQYF	TGTGCCAGCAGCCAAGCGGGGGGTGGGGCCTACGAGCAGTACTTC
TRBV29-1	NA	TRBD1	TRBJ1-1	CSVATGRTEAFF	TGCAGCGTTGCGACAGGGCGAACTGAAGCTTTCTTT